This TCR beta chain was sequenced during a study of T cell repertoires in cytomegalovirus infection (dated by TCRdb to the late 2010s). Describing the broader study: Donor HLA type was relevant to the analysis, as public TCR beta signatures indicated carriage of CMV infection together with the matching HLA type. General findings and caveats noted by the study authors: Carriers of CMV infection plus the relevant HLA type were discriminated by the cumulative frequency of public TCR beta family members in the study cohort and in an independent approximately 360-donor cohort. The ex vivo response was dominated by HLA-C-restricted CMV-specific TCR beta clonotypes, and the single most frequent clonotype in two of eight donors was supplied by these HLA-C-restricted clonotypes.

This clonotype was seen many times. The antigen this receptor binds is unknown. No base quality values were provided; no much bigger clone lies one nucleotide off. The sample was run on an Illumina HiSeq 1500. TCRdb redid the processing of the public reads, applying fastp at Q25 and MiXCR, and retained in-frame beta chains. Rows matching on CDR3 protein sequence are summarized as one entry with the most common DNA and genes. Across this sample there are approximately 500,000 distinct CDR3 sequences, with 10% to 12% seen only once. The ten largest clones represent about 10% of the sample. The clonotype originates from a human donor in good health (CMV status not recorded). Some clones in this sample may be carry-over from other donors' samples. Sample: PBMCs.

The CDR3 in this case is CASSLVLGATGEQYF. The bases read TGTGCCAGCAGCTTAGTTCTTGGGGCCACCGGAGAGCAGTACTTC. This chain joins TRBV7-6 to TRBJ2-7; the best D guess is TRBD1, with 5 bases matching. The germline V gene gives CDR1 as SGHVS and CDR2 as FNYEAQ. V is reduced by 1 base and J by 7 bases, leaving a spacing of 17 bases between them. The CDR3 sequence holds 15 residues, the cysteine and phenylalanine included. Only the CDR3 portion is preserved as DNA: 45 bases, with reading frame beginning at the first base. Reference TRBV7-6 and TRBJ2-7 genes cover what lies past the CDR3, so the full variable domain is GAGVSQSPRYKVTKRGQDVALRCDPISGHVSLYWYRQALGQGPEFLTYFNYEAQQDKSGLPNDRFSAERPEGSISTLTIQRTEQRDSAMYRCASSLVLGATGEQYFGPGTRLTVT.